This T cell receptor beta chain was sequenced during a study of breast tumors, draining lymph nodes, adjacent tissues. Trimming left V 4 bases short and J 4 bases short, with 12 bases between. CDR3 length: 14 amino acids. Germline assignment: CDR1 KGHDR and CDR2 SFDVKD. This clonotype was observed at least ten times. Its antigen is unidentified. Overall study results and limits: The lymph node origin of tumor T cells was framed as consistent with a hypothesis, not demonstrated. Tumor and nontumor repertoires were significantly more similar in luminal-like than in basal-like breast cancer. Tumor TCR diversity was below lymph nodes but above nontumor tissue.

One entry per CDR3 protein results from TCRdb running MiXCR on the multiplex PCR reads. The sample records about 100,000 distinct CDR3 sequences, around 20% being singletons. Axillary draining lymph nodes of breast cancer patients supplied the node samples. The sequence was obtained from a female donor with breast cancer. Some clones in this sample may be carry-over from other donors' samples. The sample was axillary lymph node tissue. The chain links TRBV24-1 to TRBJ2-5; D possibly matches TRBD1 or TRBD2 (6 bases each). The CDR3 protein is CATSDQQGGETQYF. In DNA form, the CDR3 reads TGTGCCACCAGTGACCAACAGGGAGGAGAGACCCAGTACTTC.